The 25 T cell receptor beta chains below come from one sample, sequenced in a study of T cell repertoires in cytomegalovirus infection. TCRdb re-analysed the reads in MiXCR, keeping a single row per CDR3 protein. In the table there are approximately 89,000 distinct CDR3 sequences, approximately 24% of which are singletons. These TCRs are of unknown antigen specificity. The sample here was CD8+ T cells from cultured PBMCs, taken from culture after CMV antigen stimulation. The receptors were gathered from a human donor in good health (CMV status not recorded). Some clones in this sample may be carry-over from other donors' samples.

This clonotype was picked up a small number of times. The rearrangement uses TRBV27 and TRBJ1-1, with D uncertain. The CDR3 runs to 13 residues. The germline gives CDR1 MNHEY, CDR2 SMNVEV (reference sequence). V dropped 7 bases and J dropped 5 bases, with 14 bases sitting between them. The CDR3 region is CASKEVIGTEAFF. The CDR3 DNA sequence: TGTGCCAGCAAGGAGGTCATTGGGACTGAAGCTTTCTTT.

This clonotype was seen many times. This chain uses TRBV7-8 with TRBJ2-1; D might be TRBD2 (5 bases). V was trimmed by 3 bases and J by 9 bases, leaving 9 bases between them. This CDR3 has 12 amino acids. Germline values: CDR1 SGHVS, CDR2 FQNEAQ. CDR3 region: CASSFRGSEQFF. CDR3 coding DNA: TGTGCCAGCAGCTTCCGGGGTTCTGAGCAGTTCTTC.

This clonotype was found many times. V and J are TRBV7-9 and TRBJ2-5; D is perhaps TRBD1 (6 bases). This CDR3 comprises 14 residues. Trimming pared 5 bases from V and 4 bases from J, leaving 14 bases between. Germline CDR1 and CDR2: SEHNR and FQNEAQ (reference sequence). The CDR3 sequence is CASSPPGAVETQYF. The CDR3 nucleotides read TGTGCCAGCAGCCCCCCAGGGGCCGTAGAGACCCAGTACTTC. Based on the CDR3 plus reference TRBV7-9 and TRBJ2-5, the full variable domain is DTGVSQNPRHKITKRGQNVTFRCDPISEHNRLYWYRQTLGQGPEFLTYFQNEAQLEKSRLLSDRFSAERPKGSFSTLEIQRTEQGDSAMYLCASSPPGAVETQYFGPGTRLLVL.

Regarding this clonotype: A much larger clone lies a single base off, so this may be a read error. This chain links TRBV7-9 with TRBJ2-7; the D gene is possibly TRBD2 (5 bases). Germline loops: CDR1 SEHNR, CDR2 FQNEAQ (reference sequence). CDR3 length: 13 residues. Trimming left V 2 bases short and J 6 bases short, with 11 bases between. The CDR3 loop reads CASSLRSGGEQYF. CDR3 bases: TGTGCCAGCAGCTTAAGGTCAGGAGGCGAGCAGTACTTC.

This clonotype was detected ten times or more. The V and J genes are TRBV9 and TRBJ1-1, with D possibly being TRBD1 (5 bases). The CDR3 loop spans 16 amino acids. CDR1 is SGDLS, CDR2 YYNGEE, per germline. V was pared by 0 bases and J by 0 bases, with 12 bases between. The CDR3, as DNA: TGTGCCAGCAGCGTAGCGGGGGTAGATATGAACACTGAAGCTTTCTTT. This gives the protein CASSVAGVDMNTEAFF.

This clonotype turned up a few times. The rearrangement uses TRBV11-2 and TRBJ2-5; TRBD2 matches at 9 bases. The CDR3 length is 14 residues. CDR1 is SGHAT and CDR2 is FQNNGV in the germline V gene. Losses at the gene ends were 4 bases for V and 1 base for J; bases not matched to a gene: 1. CDR3 nucleotide sequence: TGTGCCAGCAGCTCGACTAGCGGCCAAGAGACCCAGTACTTC. The encoded protein is CASSSTSGQETQYF.

This clonotype was found many times. The J gene is TRBJ2-3, the V gene TRBV7-2; 9 bases are shared with TRBD2. The CDR3 extends over 18 amino acids. Germline CDR1 and CDR2: SGHTA and FQGNSA. Trimming at V came to 1 base and at J to 0 bases, leaving 8 bases not matched to a gene. The CDR3 DNA reads as TGTGCCAGCAGCTTAGGTTTAGGCGGGGGGGTTAGCACAGATACGCAGTATTTT. Its protein is CASSLGLGGGVSTDTQYF.

This clonotype was picked up many times. The rearrangement uses TRBV7-8 and TRBJ2-1, with D tentatively TRBD1 or TRBD2 (5 bases each). Trimming took off 3 bases at V and 8 bases at J, with 8 bases between the two ends. The CDR3 loop spans 12 amino acids. Germline CDR1 is SGHVS and CDR2 is FQNEAQ. The CDR3 sequence is CASSLLGDEQFF. In DNA, the CDR3 is TGTGCCAGCAGCTTGCTGGGGGATGAGCAGTTCTTC.

The chain is built from TRBV9 and TRBJ1-6; D might be TRBD1 (5 bases). V lost 3 bases, J lost 8 bases, and 18 bases lay in between. Per germline, CDR1 SGDLS and CDR2 YYNGEE. The CDR3 totals 16 residues. The CDR3 is CASSAARAGGDSPLHF. Written as DNA, the CDR3 is TGTGCCAGCAGCGCCGCCCGAGCTGGGGGTGATTCACCCCTCCACTTT.

Many counts were recorded for this clonotype. This chain joins TRBV7-2 and TRBJ1-4, with D possibly TRBD1 on 5 matching bases. CDR1 and CDR2 (germline): SGHTA, FQGNSA. The CDR3 extends over 15 amino acids. Trimming removed 5 bases from V and 0 bases from J, with 10 bases in between. CDR3 sequence (DNA): TGTGCCAGCAGCAGGACATTTGCAACTAATGAAAAACTGTTTTTT. Amino acids: CASSRTFATNEKLFF.

This chain joins TRBV19 and TRBJ2-7; D remains unclear. Germline-derived CDR1 and CDR2 are LNHDA and SQIVND (reference sequence). V was trimmed by 5 bases and J by 2 bases, leaving 10 bases between them. The CDR3 covers 13 residues. The CDR3 loop is CASSLDRPYEQYF. DNA for the CDR3: TGTGCCAGTAGTCTCGACCGTCCCTACGAGCAGTACTTC. Full variable domain (outside the CDR3, taken from reference TRBV19 and TRBJ2-7): DGGITQSPKYLFRKEGQNVTLSCEQNLNHDAMYWYRQDPGQGLRLIYYSQIVNDFQKGDIAEGYSVSREKKESFPLTVTSAQKNPTAFYLCASSLDRPYEQYFGPGTRLTVT.

The rearrangement links TRBV19 to TRBJ1-5, with D hard to call. V lost 0 bases and J lost 0, with 12 bases in between. CDR1 is LNHDA, CDR2 SQIVND, per germline (reference sequence). There are 17 residues in the CDR3. CDR3: CASSIDLRAISNQPQHF. CDR3 DNA sequence: TGTGCCAGTAGTATAGATTTGCGCGCAATTAGCAATCAGCCCCAGCATTTT.

This clonotype was picked up many times. CDR3 region: CASSPPLGGGFQETQYF. Here the CDR3 DNA reads TGTGCCAGCAGTCCCCCTTTAGGCGGGGGCTTTCAAGAGACCCAGTACTTC. The gene calls are TRBV12-3 or TRBV12-4 and TRBJ2-5; D might be TRBD2 (7 bases). The CDR3 covers 17 residues. The V end lost 5 bases, the J end lost 2 bases, and 21 bases lay between the germline ends.

This clonotype showed up many times. V usage is TRBV6-1 and J usage is TRBJ2-1, with 8 bases matching TRBD1. V gave up 7 bases and J gave up 9 bases; unmatched junction bases: 8. This CDR3 is built from 13 residues. Germline-derived CDR1 and CDR2 are MNHNS and SASEGT. The CDR3 sequence: CASTGQGLGEQFF. DNA of the CDR3: TGTGCCAGCACCGGACAGGGATTGGGTGAGCAGTTCTTC.

This clonotype has ten or more counts. This chain uses TRBV19 with TRBJ1-4; perhaps TRBD1 as D (5 bases). Germline V CDR1 and CDR2: LNHDA, SQIVND (reference sequence). Trimming pared 8 bases from V and 4 bases from J, leaving 14 bases between. CDR3 length: 14 residues. CDR3 protein: CASRQGLSNEKLFF. The CDR3 coding sequence is TGTGCCAGTCGTCAGGGACTCAGTAATGAAAAACTGTTTTTT. Combining the CDR3 with reference TRBV19 and TRBJ1-4 gives the whole variable domain DGGITQSPKYLFRKEGQNVTLSCEQNLNHDAMYWYRQDPGQGLRLIYYSQIVNDFQKGDIAEGYSVSREKKESFPLTVTSAQKNPTAFYLCASRQGLSNEKLFFGSGTQLSVL.

The CDR3 sequence is CASSSNRDSQPQHF. The CDR3 nucleotides are TGTGCCAGCAGCTCCAACAGGGACAGTCAGCCCCAGCATTTT. V usage is TRBV7-8 and J usage is TRBJ1-5; 7 nucleotides agree with TRBD1. The CDR3 runs 14 residues. Germline-derived CDR1 and CDR2 are SGHVS and FQNEAQ. V trimming: 4 bases; J trimming: 6 bases; junction bases outside the gene matches: 6.

This clonotype was counted at least ten times. The rearrangement joins TRBV19 to TRBJ1-5; maybe TRBD1 (6 bases). CDR3 length: 14 residues. CDR1 LNHDA and CDR2 SQIVND come from the germline V gene (reference sequence). V lost 6 bases and J lost 0, with 9 bases in between. CDR3 nucleotide sequence: TGTGCCAGTAGCAGGGGCTCTAGCAATCAGCCCCAGCATTTT. Translated: CASSRGSSNQPQHF.

The table lists this clonotype with a few counts. This chain links TRBV9 with TRBJ2-1, with 10 bases matching TRBD2. CDR3 size: 18 residues. Germline V gives CDR1 SGDLS, CDR2 YYNGEE. The J segment lost 3 bases and the V segment lost 0 bases, leaving 9 bases of the junction unmatched. The CDR3 here is CASSVAPLAGVLYNEQFF. The CDR3 nucleotides are TGTGCCAGCAGCGTAGCTCCCCTAGCGGGAGTTCTCTACAATGAGCAGTTCTTC. The whole variable domain, remainder taken from reference TRBV9 and TRBJ2-1, is DSGVTQTPKHLITATGQRVTLRCSPRSGDLSVYWYQQSLDQGLQFLIQYYNGEERAKGNILERFSAQQFPDLHSELNLSSLELGDSALYFCASSVAPLAGVLYNEQFFGPGTRLTVL.

This clonotype has just one count. The V call is TRBV28, the J call TRBJ1-1; 7 bases are shared with TRBD1. The CDR3 length is 13 residues. The V gene's germline CDR1 is MDHEN and CDR2 SYDVKM. The ends lost 7 bases at V and 9 bases at J; junction bases unmatched: 11. The chain's CDR3 is CASTSPDRPKAFF. The CDR3 DNA follows: TGTGCCAGCACCAGCCCGGACAGGCCCAAAGCTTTCTTT. The full variable domain, in which reference TRBV28 and TRBJ1-1 provide the parts outside the CDR3, is DVKVTQSSRYLVKRTGEKVFLECVQDMDHENMFWYRQDPGLGLRLIYFSYDVKMKEKGDIPEGYSVSREKKERFSLILESASTNQTSMYLCASTSPDRPKAFFGQGTRLTVV.

This clonotype was observed a handful of times. This chain uses TRBV7-3 with TRBJ2-2, with unresolved D. The germline V and J ends were trimmed by 1 base and 7 bases, with 10 bases remaining between them. The length of the CDR3 is 14 residues. CDR1 is SGHTA and CDR2 is FQGTGA in the germline V gene. The DNA for the CDR3 is TGTGCCAGCAGCTTAAATGTCGGCGGCGGGGAGCTGTTTTTT. This encodes CASSLNVGGGELFF.

V is TRBV6-2 or TRBV6-3 and J is TRBJ1-1; perhaps TRBD1 as D (6 bases). The germline CDR1 and CDR2 sequences are MNHEY and SVGEGT. This CDR3 has 15 residues. Deletions cut 7 bases from V and 1 base from J, with 16 bases between. CDR3 nucleotide sequence: TGTGCCAGCAACGAACGGGGGGCAGGGAACACTGAAGCTTTCTTT. This sequence encodes CASNERGAGNTEAFF.

The rearrangement uses TRBV4-3 and TRBJ2-1, with 7 bases that match TRBD2. This CDR3 has 14 amino acids. After removal of 4 bases from V and 8 bases from J, the junction contained 8 bases not matched to a gene. CDR1 and CDR2 from the germline V gene are LGHNA and YSLEER. CDR3 sequence: CASSPSGPGDEQFF. The CDR3 DNA sequence: TGCGCCAGCAGCCCTAGCGGTCCGGGAGATGAGCAGTTCTTC.

In this sample, this clonotype turned up many times. This chain uses TRBV7-2 with TRBJ1-4; 8 bases align to TRBD1. Germline CDR1 SGHTA, CDR2 FQGNSA. This CDR3 is 15 amino acids long. V lost 5 bases to trimming and J lost 0 bases; unmatched junction nucleotides: 2. The CDR3 loop reads CASSPGQATNEKLFF. In nucleotides, the CDR3 is TGTGCCAGCAGCCCGGGACAGGCAACTAATGAAAAACTGTTTTTT.

V usage is TRBV7-9 and J usage is TRBJ1-1, with D maybe TRBD1 (6 bases). The CDR3 length is 12 residues. Germline CDR1 SEHNR, CDR2 FQNEAQ (reference sequence). The germline V and J ends were trimmed by 4 bases and 6 bases, with 9 bases remaining between them. The chain's CDR3 is CASSSGTPEAFF. In DNA, the CDR3 is TGTGCCAGCAGCTCCGGGACACCTGAAGCTTTCTTT.

The chain carries TRBV28 and TRBJ1-4; 10 bases map to TRBD1. Germline V gives CDR1 MDHEN, CDR2 SYDVKM. The CDR3 sequence is 14 residues long. The CDR3 nucleotides read TGTTCAACCGGGACAGGGGTGACTAATGAAAAACTGTTTTTT. Its protein is CSTGTGVTNEKLFF.